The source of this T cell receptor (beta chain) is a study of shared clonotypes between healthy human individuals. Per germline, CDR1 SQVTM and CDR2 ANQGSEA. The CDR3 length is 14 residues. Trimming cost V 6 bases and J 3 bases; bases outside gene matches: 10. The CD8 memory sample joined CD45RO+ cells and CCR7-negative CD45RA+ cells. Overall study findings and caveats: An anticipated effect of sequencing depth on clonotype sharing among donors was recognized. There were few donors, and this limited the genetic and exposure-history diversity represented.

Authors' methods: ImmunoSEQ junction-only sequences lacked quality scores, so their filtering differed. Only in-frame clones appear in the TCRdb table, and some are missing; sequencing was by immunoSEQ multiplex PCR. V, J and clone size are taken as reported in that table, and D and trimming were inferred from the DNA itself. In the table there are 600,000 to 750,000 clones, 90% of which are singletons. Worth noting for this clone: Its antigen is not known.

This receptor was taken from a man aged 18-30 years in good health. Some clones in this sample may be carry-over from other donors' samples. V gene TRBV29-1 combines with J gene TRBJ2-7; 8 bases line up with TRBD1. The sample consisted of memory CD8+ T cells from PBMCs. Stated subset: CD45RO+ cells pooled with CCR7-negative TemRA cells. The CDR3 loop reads CSVTTGGILYEQYF. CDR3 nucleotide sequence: TGCAGCGTAACCACAGGGGGAATCCTCTACGAGCAGTACTTC.